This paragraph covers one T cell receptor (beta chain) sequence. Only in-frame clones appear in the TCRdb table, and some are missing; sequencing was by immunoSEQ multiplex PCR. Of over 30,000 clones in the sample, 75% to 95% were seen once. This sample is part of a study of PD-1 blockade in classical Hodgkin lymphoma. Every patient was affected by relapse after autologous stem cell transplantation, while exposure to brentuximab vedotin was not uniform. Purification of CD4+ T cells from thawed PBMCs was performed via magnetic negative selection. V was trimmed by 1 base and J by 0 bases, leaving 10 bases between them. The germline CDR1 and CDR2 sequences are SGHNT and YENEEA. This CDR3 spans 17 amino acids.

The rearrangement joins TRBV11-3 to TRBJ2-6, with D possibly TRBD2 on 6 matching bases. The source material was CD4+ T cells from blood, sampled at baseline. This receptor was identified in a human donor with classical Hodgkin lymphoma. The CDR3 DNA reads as TGTGCCAGCAGCTTAGCCTTCGGGGGCTCTGGGGCCAACGTCCTGACTTTC. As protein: CASSLAFGGSGANVLTF.